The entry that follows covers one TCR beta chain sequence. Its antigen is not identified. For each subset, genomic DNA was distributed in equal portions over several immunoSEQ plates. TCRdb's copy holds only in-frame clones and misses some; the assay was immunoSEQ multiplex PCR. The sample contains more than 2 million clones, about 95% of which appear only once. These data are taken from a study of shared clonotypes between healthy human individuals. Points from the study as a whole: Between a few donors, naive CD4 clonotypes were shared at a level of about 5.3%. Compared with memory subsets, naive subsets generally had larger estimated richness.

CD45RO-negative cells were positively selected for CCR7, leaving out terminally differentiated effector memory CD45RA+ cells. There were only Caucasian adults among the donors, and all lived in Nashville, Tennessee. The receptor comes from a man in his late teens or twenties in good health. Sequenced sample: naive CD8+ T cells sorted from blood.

The CDR3 DNA sequence: TGCGCCAGCAGCTCCTGGACAGGGAAAGGCTACGAGCAGTACTTC. Its protein is CASSSWTGKGYEQYF. The chain is built from TRBV5-1 and TRBJ2-7, with TRBD1 identical over 8 bases. The CDR3 consists of 15 residues. J gave up 3 bases and V 3 bases, and 8 bases lay outside the gene matches. The germline V gene has CDR1 SGHRS and CDR2 YFSETQ.